This TCR beta chain was recorded in a study of OX40 agonist ivuxolimab in advanced cancers. As for the study in general: A diagnosis of hepatocellular carcinoma, melanoma, renal cell or head and neck cancer was present in dose-escalation patients.

Concerning this clone: Its antigen is undetermined.

This CDR3 spans 12 amino acids. Germline loops: CDR1 KGHSH, CDR2 LQKENI. V was shortened by 3 bases and J by 6 bases, with 8 bases between the two germline ends. General observations from the study: CD8+ T cells were the subset that, on average, had more expanded clones than CD4+.

Assay: immunoSEQ multiplex PCR; the TCRdb copy retains only in-frame clones and omits some. The top ten clones hold less than 1.1% of a sample with some 68,000 clones, around 87% of them seen once. People who had autoimmune disease history or systemic immunosuppression were excluded. The receptor was derived from an adult with an advanced solid tumor such as melanoma, head and neck, liver or kidney cancer. The V gene is TRBV18, the J gene TRBJ1-1; D may be TRBD1 (6 bases). Sample: CD4+ or CD8+ T cells sorted from blood, taken in a trial of the OX40 agonist ivuxolimab. The CDR3 DNA reads TGTGCCAGCTCACCTACAGGGTCTGAAGCTTTCTTT. It specifies CASSPTGSEAFF.